Presented here are 23 T cell receptor beta chains from one specimen sequenced in a study of cytomegalovirus exposure and HLA in healthy donors. 60 Vbeta and 13 Jbeta primers were used in PCR. Some clones are missing from TCRdb's copy, which holds only in-frame ones; the method was immunoSEQ multiplex PCR. The profile shows about 190,000 clones, roughly 83% of them singletons. The material sequenced was PBMCs. Every receptor here comes from a woman aged 45-59 years in good health and CMV-seronegative.

This sequence joins TRBV10-1 and TRBJ1-2; a weak D match, TRBD1 (5 bases). The CDR3 length is 11 residues. V lost 4 bases to trimming and J lost 10 bases, with 10 bases between them. Germline CDR1 reads WNHNN; CDR2 reads SYGVQD (reference sequence). The CDR3 loop reads CASSVETDYTF. CDR3 nucleotides: TGCGCCAGCAGTGTAGAGACAGACTACACCTTC.

The V and J genes are TRBV7-9 and TRBJ2-3, with D possibly TRBD2 on 5 matching bases. CDR1 and CDR2 (germline): SEHNR, FQNEAQ (reference sequence). The CDR3 spans 13 residues. The V and J ends lost 1 base and 5 bases respectively, with 7 bases between them. In DNA form, the CDR3 reads TGTGCCAGCAGCTTAGTTGCGGGAGATACGCAGTATTTT. Translation gives CASSLVAGDTQYF.

The CDR3 loop reads CASSLSQGDYEQYF. DNA for the CDR3: TGTGCCAGCAGTTTATCCCAGGGGGATTACGAGCAGTACTTC. The chain links TRBV27 to TRBJ2-5, with TRBD1 identical over 7 bases. The end of the DNA aligns better with TRBJ2-7, so the J call may be wrong. This CDR3 comprises 14 residues. Looked up from germline, CDR1 is MNHEY and CDR2 is SMNVEV (reference sequence).

The rearrangement links TRBV6-1 to TRBJ1-1; 7 bases match TRBD1. Germline V lookup: CDR1 MNHNS, CDR2 SASEGT. CDR3 length: 13 residues. Trimming took 6 bases from V and 10 from J; bases not matched to a gene: 11. CDR3 in DNA: TGTGCCAGCAGATCGTCTACAGGGGAGCTAGCTTTCTTT. This encodes CASRSSTGELAFF.

The chain joins TRBV7-8 to TRBJ1-3; TRBD1 matches 7 bases. The CDR3 runs to 17 residues. The germline V gene encodes CDR1 SGHVS and CDR2 FQNEAQ. Unmatched junction bases numbered 13, after V lost 4 bases and J lost 4 bases. For the CDR3, the DNA is TGTGCCAGCAGCTCCCCACCCGACAGGGTCGCGGGAAACACCATATATTTT. Translating gives CASSSPPDRVAGNTIYF.

This chain links TRBV5-6 with TRBJ2-5; 12 nucleotides agree with TRBD2. The CDR3 length is 17 residues. Germline V lookup: CDR1 SGHDT, CDR2 YYEEEE. The V segment lost 0 bases and the J segment 4 bases; nucleotides outside the gene matches: 7. The CDR3 spells CASSLGLAGVRAETQYF. The CDR3 DNA is TGTGCCAGCAGCTTGGGACTAGCGGGAGTCAGGGCAGAGACCCAGTACTTC.

This chain uses TRBV6-6 with TRBJ1-2; 7 bases align to TRBD1. CDR1 is MNHNY, CDR2 SVGAGI, per germline (reference sequence). CDR3 length: 14 residues. Trimming at V came to 6 bases and at J to 3 bases, leaving 7 bases not matched to a gene. The CDR3 here is CASSLGGQYYGYTF. CDR3 bases: TGTGCCAGCAGCCTCGGGGGACAGTACTATGGCTACACCTTC.

This clone appeared a few times. This chain uses TRBV4-2 with TRBJ2-3, with 9 bases matching TRBD1. V trimming: 4 bases; J trimming: 0 bases; junction bases outside the gene matches: 2. The CDR3 loop spans 15 amino acids. CDR1 is LGHNA and CDR2 is YNFKEQ in the germline V gene. The CDR3 coding sequence is TGTGCCAGCAGCCCGGGGACAGGGAGCACAGATACGCAGTATTTT. It specifies CASSPGTGSTDTQYF.

This chain links TRBV7-3 with TRBJ2-5; D gene unclear. This CDR3 region has 13 residues. V dropped 3 bases and J dropped 3 bases, with 8 bases sitting between them. Germline V gives CDR1 SGHTA, CDR2 FQGTGA. In DNA form, the CDR3 reads TGTGCCAGCAGCTTGACTTTCGAAGAGACCCAGTACTTC. Encoded protein: CASSLTFEETQYF.

The rearrangement uses TRBV19 and TRBJ1-2; 9 bases fit TRBD1. Germline CDR1 reads LNHDA; CDR2 reads SQIVND (reference sequence). V shed 4 bases, J shed 4 bases, and the junction held 7 bases outside the gene matches. The CDR3 length is 15 residues. CDR3 region: CASSTRTGGGYGYTF. The DNA of the CDR3 is TGTGCCAGTAGTACCAGAACAGGGGGCGGCTATGGCTACACCTTC.

CDR3 protein: CASSSLSGSGKNIQYF. CDR3 nucleotides: TGTGCCAGCAGTTCCTTGAGTGGGAGCGGCAAAAACATTCAGTACTTC. The chain carries TRBV27 and TRBJ2-4, with D possibly matching TRBD2 (5 bases). This CDR3 spans 16 amino acids. Germline CDR1 MNHEY, CDR2 SMNVEV (reference sequence). Trimming pared 4 bases from V and 3 bases from J, leaving 16 bases between.

The V call is TRBV5-1, the J call TRBJ1-2; 12 positions match TRBD1. CDR3 length equals 17 residues. Per the germline V gene, CDR1 is SGHRS and CDR2 is YFSETQ. V shed 3 bases, J shed 4 bases, and the junction held 10 bases outside the gene matches. CDR3: CASSSGTGGSTSYGYTF. The CDR3 DNA reads as TGCGCCAGCAGCTCCGGGACAGGGGGCTCAACGTCCTATGGCTACACCTTC.

The sample holds a few counts of this clone. The chain links TRBV5-1 to TRBJ1-1, with D perhaps matching TRBD1 (6 bases). The CDR3 has 15 residues. V gave up 1 base and J gave up 2 bases, with 12 bases separating them. Germline V gene sequence: CDR1 SGHRS, CDR2 YFSETQ. CDR3 protein: CASSLIGGDNTEAFF. CDR3 in DNA: TGCGCCAGCAGCTTGATAGGGGGAGATAACACTGAAGCTTTCTTT.

The chain has TRBV19 and TRBJ2-1; TRBD2 matches 7 bases. Germline trimming cut 5 bases from V and 10 bases from J; bases unmatched to any gene: 11. The germline V gene has CDR1 LNHDA and CDR2 SQIVND (reference sequence). This CDR3 comprises 14 residues. The CDR3 reads CASSPLLGGREQFF. The CDR3 bases are TGTGCCAGTAGTCCCCTCCTCGGGGGGAGGGAGCAGTTCTTC.

The J gene is TRBJ2-1, the V gene TRBV10-3, with 7 bases identical to TRBD1. Germline V gene sequence: CDR1 ENHRY, CDR2 SYGVKD. There are 14 residues in the CDR3. V shed 8 bases, J shed 0 bases, and the junction held 4 bases outside the gene matches. CDR3 coding DNA: TGTGCCATCCGGGACAGCGGCTCCTACAATGAGCAGTTCTTC. Translation: CAIRDSGSYNEQFF.

The rearrangement links TRBV28 to TRBJ2-7, with TRBD2 as a possible D gene (6 bases). Germline values: CDR1 MDHEN, CDR2 SYDVKM. Trimming shortened V by 6 bases and J by 7 bases, and 22 bases separated the two germline ends. The length of the CDR3 is 15 residues. The CDR3 reads CASRATGASSEEQYF. CDR3 bases: TGTGCCAGCAGGGCGACGGGAGCCTCTTCGGAGGAGCAGTACTTC.

The genes are TRBV2 and TRBJ1-2, with D perhaps TRBD1 (6 bases). CDR3 length: 15 amino acids. Per the germline V gene, CDR1 is SNHLY and CDR2 is FYNNEI. V shed 7 bases and J shed 8 bases, with 23 bases lying between them. As DNA, the CDR3 is TGTGCCAGCACTTATCGGAGTACAGGGCATCAGGGCTACACCTTC. Residues: CASTYRSTGHQGYTF.

The chain combines TRBV19 with TRBJ2-5, with 13 bases lining up with TRBD2. In germline, CDR1 is LNHDA, CDR2 SQIVND (reference sequence). The V segment lost 3 bases and the J segment 5 bases; nucleotides outside the gene matches: 9. The CDR3 contains 17 residues. The CDR3 reads CASSIGTSGTARETQYF. The CDR3 DNA reads as TGTGCCAGTAGTATCGGGACTAGCGGGACCGCGAGGGAGACCCAGTACTTC.

This chain connects TRBV2 to TRBJ1-6, with D possibly TRBD1 on 6 matching bases. The V end lost 4 bases, the J end lost 6 bases, and 13 bases lay between the germline ends. Germline V gene lookup returns CDR1 SNHLY and CDR2 FYNNEI. This CDR3 spans 15 amino acids. The CDR3 loop is CASSANTGINSPLHF. CDR3 nucleotides: TGTGCCAGCAGTGCTAATACAGGGATTAATTCACCCCTCCACTTT.

This clone was observed once. CDR3 nucleotide sequence: TGTGCCAGCTCACGTCTGACAGGGCCCACCTCCTTCTACGAGCAGTACTTC. It specifies CASSRLTGPTSFYEQYF. The rearrangement uses TRBV18 and TRBJ2-7; 7 bases fit TRBD1. With V trimmed by 4 bases and J by 3 bases, 15 bases remained unmatched. CDR3 length equals 17 residues. Germline-derived CDR1 and CDR2 are KGHSH and LQKENI. The full variable domain, its missing parts supplied by reference TRBV18 and TRBJ2-7, is NAGVMQNPRHLVRRRGQEARLRCSPMKGHSHVYWYRQLPEEGLKFMVYLQKENIIDESGMPKERFSAEFPKEGPSILRIQQVVRGDSAAYFCASSRLTGPTSFYEQYFGPGTRLTVT.

This clone has only a few counts. This rearrangement joins TRBV28 to TRBJ2-1, with 8 bases that match TRBD2. V was clipped by 7 bases and J by 1 base; unmatched bases: 9. Per germline, CDR1 MDHEN and CDR2 SYDVKM. This CDR3 has 16 amino acids. The CDR3 loop reads CASKGLAGGSYNEQFF. CDR3 sequence (DNA): TGTGCCAGCAAGGGGCTAGCGGGCGGTTCCTACAATGAGCAGTTCTTC.

V is TRBV7-9 and J is TRBJ2-1; 8 bases match TRBD1. Trimming at V came to 5 bases and at J to 1 base, leaving 4 bases not matched to a gene. The CDR3 is made up of 15 amino acids. Germline loops: CDR1 SEHNR, CDR2 FQNEAQ (reference sequence). In DNA, the CDR3 is TGTGCCAGCAGCCATACAGGGGGATCCTACAATGAGCAGTTCTTC. Its translation is CASSHTGGSYNEQFF.

This chain links TRBV7-2 with TRBJ2-5; D is perhaps TRBD2 (6 bases). V was shortened by 0 bases and J by 5 bases, with 13 bases between the two germline ends. Per the germline V gene, CDR1 is SGHTA and CDR2 is FQGNSA. CDR3 length: 15 amino acids. The CDR3 here is CASSLAFRGRETQYF. The CDR3 DNA sequence: TGTGCCAGCAGCTTAGCGTTCCGGGGGAGGGAGACCCAGTACTTC.